The clone carrying this TCR beta chain has ten or more counts. Its antigen is as yet unknown. TCRdb redid the calling of the 5' RACE reads with MiXCR, one entry per CDR3 protein. This table has fewer than 150,000 distinct CDR3 sequences, about 6.7% appearing once. This entry is derived from a study of CD8 T cells in ankylosing spondylitis. Study-wide findings and caveats: Reportedly, matched ankylosing spondylitis synovial fluid was significantly enriched for disease-linked clones. Previously reported in reactive arthritis synovial fluid and blood were some of the motif variants.

CDR3 size: 15 residues. Germline lookup yields CDR1 LGHNA and CDR2 YSLEER. V gave up 3 bases and J gave up 4 bases, with 16 bases separating them. This TCR derives from a female donor with ankylosing spondylitis or in good health (not recorded which). The chain recombines TRBV4-3 with TRBJ2-7, with D tentatively TRBD2 (6 bases). The source material was blood, either unsorted or a sorted T cell fraction (not recorded which). The CDR3 DNA follows: TGCGCCAGCAGCCATATCCCAGGCGGGGAGTACGAGCAGTACTTC. Translating it yields CASSHIPGGEYEQYF.